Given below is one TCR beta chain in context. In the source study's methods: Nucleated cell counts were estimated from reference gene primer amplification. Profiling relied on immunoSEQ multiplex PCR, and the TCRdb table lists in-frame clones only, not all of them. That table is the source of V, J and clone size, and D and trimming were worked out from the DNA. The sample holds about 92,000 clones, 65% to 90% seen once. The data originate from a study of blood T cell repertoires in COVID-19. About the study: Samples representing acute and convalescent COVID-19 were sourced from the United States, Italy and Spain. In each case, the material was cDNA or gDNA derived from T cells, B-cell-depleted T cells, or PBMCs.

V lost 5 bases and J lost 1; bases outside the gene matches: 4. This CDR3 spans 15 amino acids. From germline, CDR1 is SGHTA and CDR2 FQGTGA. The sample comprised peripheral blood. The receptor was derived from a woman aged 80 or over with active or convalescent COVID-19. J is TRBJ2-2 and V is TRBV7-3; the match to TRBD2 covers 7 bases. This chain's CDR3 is CASSPSGENTGELFF. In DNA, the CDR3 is TGTGCCAGCAGCCCAAGCGGGGAGAACACCGGGGAGCTGTTTTTT.